This TCR beta chain was obtained from a study of cytomegalovirus exposure and HLA in healthy donors. Remarks on this clone: Its specificity is not known.

The PCR had 60 Vbeta and 13 Jbeta primers. Here immunoSEQ multiplex PCR was the method, and the copy in TCRdb shows in-frame clones only, minus some. The sample contains about 160,000 clones, roughly 79% of which appear only once. Points from the study as a whole: A few of the chains that were CMV-associated were confirmed in vitro to be specific for CMV antigens.

CDR3 length: 15 residues. The germline V gene encodes CDR1 SGDLS and CDR2 YYNGEE. J gave up 6 bases and V 0 bases, and 2 bases lay outside the gene matches. The source of this sequence is a male donor in good health and CMV-seropositive. The sequenced material came from PBMCs. The chain combines TRBV9 with TRBJ2-3; 12 bases fit TRBD2. CDR3 residues: CASSVASGGVDTQYF. CDR3 DNA sequence: TGTGCCAGCAGCGTAGCTAGCGGGGGGGTCGATACGCAGTATTTT.